This T cell receptor beta chain originates from a study of T cell changes during pregnancy in multiple sclerosis. Germline CDR1 PRHDT, CDR2 FYEKMQ (reference sequence). Trimming removed 5 bases at V and 7 bases at J, with 11 bases between. The CDR3 runs 12 residues. Sequencing was performed with immunoSEQ multiplex PCR; in TCRdb, only in-frame clones are kept and a portion is missing. The sample holds 30,000 to 40,000 clones; 94% are singletons and the top ten take 0.39%. This sample comprised CD4+ T cells from peripheral blood mononuclear cells, obtained in the second trimester of pregnancy. V usage is TRBV13 and J usage is TRBJ1-2, with a tentative D call TRBD1 (6 bases). This clonotype was sampled from a female donor with multiple sclerosis, enrolled in a pregnancy study. CDR3 DNA: TGTGCCAGCAGCCACCTCAGGGGTGGCTACACCTTC. This sequence encodes CASSHLRGGYTF.